This TCR beta chain was recovered during a study of T cell responses to AZD1222 COVID-19 vaccine. General study points: Regions 160-218 and 743-854 dominated among vaccine-associated CD4 TCRs spanning spike. The study reported that nearly half of spike-specific TCRs target unmutated variant regions. Sampled repertoires all dated from after the peak T cell response.

Germline-derived CDR1 and CDR2 are SGHRS and YFSETQ. Trimming cost V 4 bases and J 0 bases, with 11 bases left between them. The CDR3 extends over 14 amino acids. Details on this clone: The antigen is not known.

This table comes from immunoSEQ multiplex PCR, and its TCRdb copy is limited to in-frame clones, with some not included. The sample carries some 200,000 clones, about 92% recorded once. The V and J genes are TRBV5-1 and TRBJ2-7; D assignment may be TRBD1 or TRBD2 (5 bases each). Sequenced material: peripheral blood, taken on day 0 of MenACWY control vaccination. The receptor comes from an adult in good health. The CDR3 DNA reads as TGCGCCAGCAGCCCCGGGACCTACTCCTACGAGCAGTACTTC. Protein sequence: CASSPGTYSYEQYF.